This T cell receptor beta chain was identified during a study of control samples from healthy donors and cancer patients. The repertoire was sequenced with immunoSEQ multiplex PCR; TCRdb's copy has only in-frame clones and lacks some. Of roughly 89,000 clones listed, around 92% are singletons. This clone came up once. V was pared by 7 bases and J by 8 bases, with 16 bases between. Looked up from germline, CDR1 is KGHDR and CDR2 is SFDVKD. This CDR3 contains 13 residues. Sequenced: blood. J is TRBJ1-2 and V is TRBV24-1; maybe TRBD1 (6 bases). This TCR came from a middle-aged man in good health. The CDR3 region has the DNA TGTGCCACCAGCGCTACAGGGACTCGAGGCTACACCTTC. This translates into CATSATGTRGYTF.